A single sample gave rise to the 13 T cell receptor beta chains below, sequenced in a study of monozygotic twins with inflammatory bowel disease. After re-calling the 5' RACE reads, TCRdb lists one entry per CDR3 protein, DNA absent. In all, the sample yields about 450,000 distinct CDR3 sequences. What was sequenced was blood. Source of these receptors: a human donor with ulcerative colitis or Crohn's disease, or a healthy co-twin of an affected twin (not recorded which).

The rearrangement joins TRBV5-1 to TRBJ1-1; TCRdb designates TRBD1, a call that cannot be tested without DNA. The CDR3 is 18 residues long. The germline V gene encodes CDR1 SGHRS and CDR2 YFSETQ. This CDR3 is CASSSMNGQGGMNTEAFF.

The CDR3 spells CASSPTSGSVDEQFF. V and J are TRBV7-3 and TRBJ2-1; TCRdb names TRBD2, which stays unverified in the absence of DNA. CDR3 size: 15 residues. CDR1 and CDR2 from the germline V gene are SGHTA and FQGTGA.

The chain employs TRBV27 and TRBJ2-1. This CDR3 spans 13 amino acids. Germline values: CDR1 MNHEY, CDR2 SMNVEV (reference sequence). CDR3 loop: CASRGRSYNEQFF.

CDR3 sequence: CASSKTSGASTDTQYF. This chain joins TRBV5-6 and TRBJ2-3; no DNA is available, so the TRBD2 call from TCRdb remains unchecked. The CDR3 runs to 16 residues. Germline CDR1 and CDR2: SGHDT and YYEEEE.

The rearrangement uses TRBV4-2 and TRBJ2-6. The germline gives CDR1 LGHNA, CDR2 YNFKEQ. The length of the CDR3 is 16 residues. The CDR3 is CASSQEMVVGDNVLTF.

J is TRBJ2-3 and V is TRBV19. Germline V gene lookup returns CDR1 LNHDA and CDR2 SQIVND (reference sequence). The CDR3 sequence is 16 residues long. The CDR3 loop is CASSIVGVIGTDTQYF.

The genes are TRBV7-3 and TRBJ2-1; no DNA is available, so the TRBD2 call from TCRdb remains unchecked. The CDR3 contains 14 residues. Germline CDR1 reads SGHTA; CDR2 reads FQGTGA. CDR3 loop: CASSFTSGSYEQFF.

V usage is TRBV11-2 and J usage is TRBJ1-1. From germline, CDR1 is SGHAT and CDR2 FQNNGV. There are 13 residues in the CDR3. The CDR3 spells CASRRSVNTEAFF.

The V and J genes are TRBV6-1 and TRBJ1-3. Looked up from germline, CDR1 is MNHNS and CDR2 is SASEGT. The CDR3 is made up of 15 amino acids. The CDR3 spells CASSRTPFSGNTIYF.

The V gene is TRBV7-7, the J gene TRBJ2-7. The germline V gene encodes CDR1 SSHAT and CDR2 FNYEAQ (reference sequence). The CDR3 sequence is 15 residues long. The CDR3 here is CASSLEVAPTYEQYF. Full variable domain (outside the CDR3, taken from reference TRBV7-7 and TRBJ2-7): GAGVSQSPRYKVTKRGQDVTLRCDPISSHATLYWYQQALGQGPEFLTYFNYEAQPDKSGLPSDRFSAERPEGSISTLTIQRTEQRDSAMYRCASSLEVAPTYEQYFGPGTRLTVT.

The gene calls are TRBV19 and TRBJ2-1; checking the TCRdb D call of TRBD1 is not possible without DNA. CDR3 size: 17 residues. Germline assignment: CDR1 LNHDA and CDR2 SQIVND (reference sequence). CDR3 region: CASSISLGGSSYNEQFF.

The chain joins TRBV12-3 or TRBV12-4 to TRBJ2-1; lacking DNA, the TRBD1 call made by TCRdb goes unchecked. The CDR3 runs 13 residues. The CDR3 reads CASSPKGLAEQFF.

The chain has TRBV12-3 or TRBV12-4 and TRBJ2-3. The CDR3 spans 15 residues. CDR3 in amino acids: CASSLAGTRSDTQYF.